This T cell receptor (beta chain) is from a study of cytomegalovirus exposure and HLA in healthy donors. Findings and caveats of the study: In a later analysis, the majority of CMV-associated beta chains seemingly showed HLA restriction.

The PCR used 60 Vbeta and 13 Jbeta primers. Libraries were prepared by immunoSEQ multiplex PCR; TCRdb keeps only in-frame clonotypes and omits some of them. Of about 84,000 clones in the sample, around 68% are singletons; the top ten hold 15%. Concerning this clone: The target antigen is unknown.

The receptor was derived from a middle-aged woman in good health and CMV-seropositive. The sequencing input was PBMCs.

The CDR3 DNA reads TGTGCCAGCAGCCCACTCTCTTTCCCTGGAGACACTGAAGCTTTCTTT. It translates to CASSPLSFPGDTEAFF. The chain couples TRBV5-4 to TRBJ1-1; D remains ambiguous. V dropped 4 bases and J dropped 3 bases, with 19 bases sitting between them. Germline V lookup: CDR1 SGHNT, CDR2 YYREEE (reference sequence). The CDR3 has 16 amino acids.